This section outlines one T cell receptor (beta chain) sequence together with its context. As originally analysed: Reference gene primer amplification gave nucleated cell count estimates. Sequenced by immunoSEQ multiplex PCR; TCRdb stores in-frame clones only, minus some. V and J calls and clone size come straight from that table; D and trimming were deduced from the DNA. In the table there are roughly 260,000 clones, roughly 86% of which are singletons. The CDR3 length is 18 residues. Germline V lookup: CDR1 SEHNR, CDR2 FQNEAQ (reference sequence). V shed 1 base and J 3 bases; nucleotides not matched to a gene: 7. The data originate from a study of blood T cell repertoires in COVID-19. Study details: In each case, the material was cDNA or gDNA derived from T cells, B-cell-depleted T cells, or PBMCs.

Enrolled through a virtual design, the participants were between 18 and 89 years of age and came from about two dozen US areas. Cohorts were determined from participant-reported clinical history. J is TRBJ2-3 and V is TRBV7-9, with TRBD2 matching 13 bases. Source material: PBMCs or T cells enriched from blood (not recorded which). The receptor was derived from a woman aged 25 to 39 with acute COVID-19. The CDR3 bases are TGTGCCAGCAGCTTAGAACGGACTAGCGGGGGTGAGACAGATACGCAGTATTTT. This gives the protein CASSLERTSGGETDTQYF.